Listed here are 16 T cell receptor beta chains from one sample, sequenced in a study of shared clonotypes between healthy human individuals. Only in-frame clones appear in the TCRdb table, and some are missing; sequencing was by immunoSEQ multiplex PCR. The sample lists about 510,000 clones, about 95% occurring once. Sequencing was done on a sample of naive CD4+ T cells sorted from blood. Specified subset: CD45RA+ positively selected. These receptor sequences come from a woman under 40 in good health.

The chain uses TRBV19 and TRBJ1-4; 7 bases agree with TRBD1. The J segment lost 0 bases and the V segment lost 6 bases, leaving 10 bases of the junction unmatched. Germline CDR1 reads LNHDA; CDR2 reads SQIVND (reference sequence). The CDR3 extends over 17 amino acids. In DNA, the CDR3 is TGTGCCAGTAGGGGGACGGGACAGATTGCAACTAATGAAAAACTGTTTTTT. It specifies CASRGTGQIATNEKLFF.

About this clone: This sample includes further DNA sequences coding for the same CDR3. This rearrangement joins TRBV18 to TRBJ2-7; 10 positions match TRBD1. The CDR3 is 14 amino acids. V lost 5 bases, J lost 4 bases, and 5 bases stayed unmatched. The germline gives CDR1 KGHSH, CDR2 LQKENI. The CDR3 loop is CASSGPGQGYEQYF. CDR3 nucleotide sequence: TGTGCCAGCTCAGGGCCGGGACAGGGGTACGAGCAGTACTTC.

The CDR3 sequence is CASSEGSAAGGEKLFF. CDR3 nucleotides: TGTGCCAGCAGTGAAGGATCGGCCGCCGGAGGAGAAAAACTGTTTTTT. V gene TRBV6-1 combines with J gene TRBJ1-4; unclear D gene. The CDR3 is made up of 16 amino acids. Germline V CDR1 and CDR2: MNHNS, SASEGT. Trimming shortened V by 1 base and J by 8 bases, and 17 bases separated the two germline ends.

The rearrangement links TRBV5-6 to TRBJ2-5; no firm D call. The J call may be faulty, since TRBJ2-7 better matches the DNA end. Germline assignment: CDR1 SGHDT and CDR2 YYEEEE. CDR3 length: 13 amino acids. The CDR3 region is CASSPGLNYEQYF. The CDR3 region has the DNA TGTGCCAGCAGCCCCGGGCTTAACTACGAGCAGTACTTC.

The gene calls are TRBV29-1 and TRBJ2-2, with D possibly TRBD1 on 5 matching bases. There are 15 residues in the CDR3. Germline V gives CDR1 SQVTM, CDR2 ANQGSEA. V dropped 6 bases and J dropped 0 bases, with 14 bases sitting between them. The CDR3 sequence: CSVAGPVANTGELFF. CDR3 nucleotides: TGCAGCGTGGCAGGGCCGGTCGCGAACACCGGGGAGCTGTTTTTT.

The genes are TRBV4-1 and TRBJ1-2, with a possible D match to TRBD1 (6 bases). V lost 4 bases to trimming and J lost 6 bases, with 27 bases between them. The CDR3 extends over 18 amino acids. Germline V gives CDR1 MGHRA, CDR2 YSYEKL. The CDR3 here is CASSPTLARQGHWNGYTF. The DNA for the CDR3 is TGCGCCAGCAGCCCCACCTTGGCTCGGCAGGGGCATTGGAATGGCTACACCTTC.

The chain employs TRBV4-1 and TRBJ2-5; 9 bases are shared with TRBD1. Germline V gives CDR1 MGHRA, CDR2 YSYEKL. V lost 2 bases and J lost 4; bases outside the gene matches: 11. CDR3 size: 17 residues. CDR3 residues: CASSQRGRTGGVETQYF. Written as DNA, the CDR3 is TGCGCCAGCAGCCAAAGGGGCAGAACAGGGGGCGTAGAGACCCAGTACTTC.

This chain connects TRBV28 to TRBJ2-7; 9 bases match TRBD1. V lost 6 bases and J lost 10; bases outside the gene matches: 10. The CDR3 totals 13 residues. In germline, CDR1 is MDHEN, CDR2 SYDVKM. The CDR3 sequence: CASRLPGQGKQYF. The DNA of the CDR3 is TGTGCCAGCAGGTTACCGGGACAGGGAAAACAGTACTTC.

The V gene is TRBV6-5, the J gene TRBJ1-1; D is ambiguous. Looked up from germline, CDR1 is MNHEY and CDR2 is SVGAGI. V was cut by 0 bases and J by 9 bases, with 14 bases left in between. The CDR3 covers 14 residues. This CDR3 is CASSYSKGGKQAFF. In DNA form, the CDR3 reads TGTGCCAGCAGTTACTCGAAGGGCGGAAAACAAGCTTTCTTT.

The chain joins TRBV15 to TRBJ2-5; 9 nucleotides match TRBD2. Trimming at V came to 0 bases and at J to 5 bases, leaving 7 bases not matched to a gene. The V gene's germline CDR1 is LNHNV and CDR2 YYDKDF (reference sequence). The CDR3 has 16 amino acids. This CDR3 reads CATSRDSPSGKETQYF. The CDR3 DNA is TGTGCCACCAGCAGAGATTCCCCTAGCGGGAAGGAGACCCAGTACTTC. Full variable domain (remainder filled in from reference TRBV15 and TRBJ2-5): DAMVIQNPRYQVTQFGKPVTLSCSQTLNHNVMYWYQQKSSQAPKLLFHYYDKDFNNEADTPDNFQSRRPNTSFCFLDIRSPGLGDTAMYLCATSRDSPSGKETQYFGPGTRLLVL.

This chain connects TRBV7-2 to TRBJ2-4; possible D gene TRBD2, 5 bases. The CDR3 is made up of 13 amino acids. The germline V and J ends were trimmed by 5 bases and 8 bases, with 13 bases remaining between them. CDR1 SGHTA and CDR2 FQGNSA come from the germline V gene. CDR3 amino acids: CASSPTGMDIQYF. DNA for the CDR3: TGTGCCAGCAGCCCGACGGGGATGGACATTCAGTACTTC.

The chain joins TRBV5-6 to TRBJ2-5; TRBD1 might be the D (6 bases). Trimming took 2 bases from V and 5 from J, leaving 16 bases between them. The CDR3 is 15 amino acids. Germline CDR1 reads SGHDT; CDR2 reads YYEEEE. The chain's CDR3 is CASSFRVVQGETQYF. The CDR3 region has the DNA TGTGCCAGCAGCTTTCGGGTAGTTCAGGGGGAGACCCAGTACTTC.

The V call is TRBV27, the J call TRBJ2-3; the D call may be TRBD1 or TRBD2 (5 bases each). The CDR3 extends over 14 amino acids. V was cut by 2 bases and J by 4 bases, with 10 bases left in between. The V gene's germline CDR1 is MNHEY and CDR2 SMNVEV (reference sequence). Here the CDR3 DNA reads TGTGCCAGCAGTTTAAGCCTGGGGGCAGATACGCAGTATTTT. Translated, it gives CASSLSLGADTQYF.

This chain links TRBV27 with TRBJ2-3; TRBD1 is a possible D gene (5 bases). Trimming removed 8 bases from V and 5 bases from J, with 17 bases in between. CDR3 length: 14 amino acids. From germline, CDR1 is MNHEY and CDR2 SMNVEV (reference sequence). CDR3 coding DNA: TGTGCCAGCGGGAAGCAGGGTTTCGGAGATACGCAGTATTTT. Amino acids: CASGKQGFGDTQYF.

The rearrangement uses TRBV9 and TRBJ1-2; 7 nucleotides agree with TRBD1. Trimming removed 0 bases from V and 3 bases from J; junction bases left unmatched: 5. Germline V lookup: CDR1 SGDLS, CDR2 YYNGEE. The CDR3 runs 15 residues. The CDR3 nucleotides are TGTGCCAGCAGCGTAGTCAACAGGGGAGACTATGGCTACACCTTC. Translation gives CASSVVNRGDYGYTF.

The chain links TRBV28 to TRBJ2-7; D possibly corresponds to TRBD1 (5 bases). The germline V gene has CDR1 MDHEN and CDR2 SYDVKM. The length of the CDR3 is 15 residues. Trimming shortened V by 4 bases and J by 7 bases, and 20 bases separated the two germline ends. The CDR3 DNA reads as TGTGCCAGCAGTTCCTCAGGGAAACGGGCGATGGAGCAGTACTTC. Translation: CASSSSGKRAMEQYF.